Reported below is one TCR beta chain. The antigen remains unidentified. The CDR3 covers 15 residues. Trimming took 1 base from V and 7 from J, leaving 15 bases between them. Germline CDR1 MGHDK, CDR2 SYGVNS. The record originates from a study of T cells in localized non-small cell lung cancer. Study results and caveats: Appearances in adjacent lung were noted for a median 57 of the top 100 tumor clones. Tumor trailed uninvolved adjacent lung in T cell clonality, which peaked there. Elevated circulating T cell density in blood was associated with longer overall survival.

The protocol was immunoSEQ multiplex PCR, while the TCRdb copy is restricted to in-frame clones and leaves out a portion. Of tens of thousands of clones in the sample, roughly 80% were seen once. This TCR was sampled from a male donor at least 60 years old with stage II squamous cell lung carcinoma. This material consisted of peripheral blood, taken before any cancer treatment. This chain connects TRBV25-1 to TRBJ2-3, with a tentative D call TRBD1 (5 bases). The CDR3 bases are TGTGCCAGCAGTGAATGGGGCTCTGCTGGAAATACGCAGTATTTT. It specifies CASSEWGSAGNTQYF.